The sequence of this T cell receptor (beta chain) was determined in a study of Tregs in tolerant kidney transplant recipients. Study-level information: The nonmyeloablative bone marrow transplants came from related graft donors, with transient mixed chimerism.

Thawed PBMCs were FACS-sorted into unstimulated CD4+CD25+CD127- regulatory T cells, CD4+CD25- non-regulatory cells, CD4 and CD8 cells. As for this clone: The read terminates 3 residues before the CDR3 end, so the remaining end is supplied by the germline J gene.

Generated by immunoSEQ multiplex PCR, the TCRdb table keeps only in-frame clones and is missing some. Recorded for this sample: about 48,000 clones. The germline V gene encodes CDR1 SGHNT and CDR2 YYREEE (reference sequence). The CDR3 is made up of 16 amino acids. J gave up 2 bases and V 7 bases, and 10 bases lay outside the gene matches. This chain joins TRBV5-4 and TRBJ2-3, with 10 positions matching TRBD2. This receptor was taken from a human donor who received a combined kidney and bone marrow transplant. The input for sequencing was CD4+ T cells from blood, taken before the transplant. The CDR3 DNA, read in part, is TGTGCCAGCGGCACGGGTAGCGGGAGGCTCACAGATACG. Protein: CASGTGSGRLTDT. The whole CDR3 protein reads CASGTGSGRLTDTQYF. Complete variable domain (other parts from reference TRBV5-4 and TRBJ2-3): ETGVTQSPTHLIKTRGQQVTLRCSSQSGHNTVSWYQQALGQGPQFIFQYYREEENGRGNFPPRFSGLQFPNYSSELNVNALELDDSALYLCASGTGSGRLTDTQYFGPGTRLTVL.